Listed below are T cell receptor beta chains from one sample, sequenced in a study of T-cell memory formation after mild COVID-19. A single record per CDR3 protein comes from TCRdb applying MiXCR to the 5' RACE reads. The sample lists more than 350,000 distinct CDR3 sequences; roughly 20% were seen once. Sample: PBMCs or a T cell subset sorted from them (not recorded which). The receptor set was obtained from an adult woman who had mild COVID-19 (a few samples of this study predate the infection). Cell type and time point are not known. The CDR3 runs from the conserved cysteine through the conserved F or W. The order of the fields is V gene, clone size, J gene, D gene, CDR3 protein. A D gene is named only where the DNA matches it firmly. The listing skips clone size in some rows; elsewhere it reads once, few, many or a size class.

v_call: TRBV24-1; clone_size: -; j_call: TRBJ2-1; d_call: -; cdr3_aa: CATSPTTLAGEQFF
v_call: TRBV18; clone_size: -; j_call: TRBJ1-1; d_call: -; cdr3_aa: CASSPSLADEAFF
v_call: TRBV4-3; clone_size: few; j_call: TRBJ2-7; d_call: TRBD2; cdr3_aa: CASSQDREVSYEQYF
v_call: TRBV9; clone_size: -; j_call: TRBJ1-6; d_call: TRBD1; cdr3_aa: CASSGDRGNSPLHF
v_call: TRBV7-6; clone_size: many; j_call: TRBJ2-5; d_call: -; cdr3_aa: CASSWVVGAQETQYF
v_call: TRBV7-9; clone_size: -; j_call: TRBJ1-5; d_call: -; cdr3_aa: CASSLAYGRARGNQPQHF
v_call: TRBV7-8; clone_size: -; j_call: TRBJ2-2; d_call: TRBD2; cdr3_aa: CASSSRLAGVTGELFF
v_call: TRBV2; clone_size: -; j_call: TRBJ2-7; d_call: -; cdr3_aa: CAGSENQGYEQYF
v_call: TRBV5-1; clone_size: few; j_call: TRBJ2-1; d_call: TRBD2; cdr3_aa: CASSFGTSDYNEQFF
v_call: TRBV19; clone_size: few; j_call: TRBJ1-6; d_call: -; cdr3_aa: CASSIGGPNSPLHF
v_call: TRBV5-1; clone_size: -; j_call: TRBJ2-5; d_call: -; cdr3_aa: CASSPIFQETQYF
v_call: TRBV4-2; clone_size: few; j_call: TRBJ2-5; d_call: TRBD1; cdr3_aa: CASSQDRGRGETQYF
v_call: TRBV5-1; clone_size: many; j_call: TRBJ1-1; d_call: -; cdr3_aa: CASSFTGQTEAFF
v_call: TRBV10-3; clone_size: medium-sized; j_call: TRBJ1-5; d_call: -; cdr3_aa: CAISVGEFSNQPQHF
v_call: TRBV12-3/TRBV12-4; clone_size: few; j_call: TRBJ2-3; d_call: -; cdr3_aa: CASSLSRNHGTDTQYF
v_call: TRBV7-9; clone_size: few; j_call: TRBJ2-7; d_call: TRBD1; cdr3_aa: CASTPGQGPGEQYF
v_call: TRBV12-3/TRBV12-4; clone_size: -; j_call: TRBJ2-1; d_call: -; cdr3_aa: CASSLLAGLRNNEQFF
v_call: TRBV7-6; clone_size: -; j_call: TRBJ2-2; d_call: TRBD2; cdr3_aa: CASSLVLAGDPGELFF
v_call: TRBV4-2; clone_size: -; j_call: TRBJ2-3; d_call: TRBD2; cdr3_aa: CASRSTSGSTDTQYF
v_call: TRBV4-2; clone_size: -; j_call: TRBJ2-1; d_call: TRBD2; cdr3_aa: CASSQASGTSGARAQFF
v_call: TRBV4-1; clone_size: -; j_call: TRBJ1-1; d_call: TRBD1; cdr3_aa: CASSQEYRGRNTEAFF
v_call: TRBV7-9; clone_size: -; j_call: TRBJ2-5; d_call: -; cdr3_aa: CASSLGGQGSSRETQYF
v_call: TRBV15; clone_size: many; j_call: TRBJ2-5; d_call: -; cdr3_aa: CATSRDPGKQETQYF
v_call: TRBV30; clone_size: many; j_call: TRBJ1-4; d_call: -; cdr3_aa: CAWTLGGAANEKLFF
v_call: TRBV24-1; clone_size: -; j_call: TRBJ1-4; d_call: TRBD1; cdr3_aa: CATSDPTGGDEKLFF
v_call: TRBV7-2; clone_size: -; j_call: TRBJ2-1; d_call: TRBD1; cdr3_aa: CASSPRTGLTYNEQFF
v_call: TRBV2; clone_size: few; j_call: TRBJ2-7; d_call: TRBD2; cdr3_aa: CASSGSGRAGRPVGYF
v_call: TRBV7-9; clone_size: -; j_call: TRBJ2-3; d_call: TRBD1; cdr3_aa: CAIEDRKSTDTQYF
v_call: TRBV10-3; clone_size: -; j_call: TRBJ2-7; d_call: -; cdr3_aa: CAISESMTGVGEQYF
v_call: TRBV20-1; clone_size: few; j_call: TRBJ2-1; d_call: -; cdr3_aa: CSASGAGAPYNEQFF
v_call: TRBV20-1; clone_size: many; j_call: TRBJ2-7; d_call: TRBD2; cdr3_aa: CSARLAGAYEQYF
v_call: TRBV4-1; clone_size: few; j_call: TRBJ2-1; d_call: TRBD2; cdr3_aa: CASSQYRLAGDNEQFF
v_call: TRBV6-2/TRBV6-3; clone_size: -; j_call: TRBJ2-1; d_call: -; cdr3_aa: CASSYPQQTSYNEQFF
v_call: TRBV28; clone_size: -; j_call: TRBJ1-1; d_call: -; cdr3_aa: CASSRGRNTEAFF
v_call: TRBV5-1; clone_size: many; j_call: TRBJ2-1; d_call: -; cdr3_aa: CASSLGSSYNEQFF
v_call: TRBV4-1; clone_size: -; j_call: TRBJ2-5; d_call: -; cdr3_aa: CASSQGIRIETQYF
v_call: TRBV12-3/TRBV12-4; clone_size: -; j_call: TRBJ2-3; d_call: TRBD2; cdr3_aa: CASRAPGGIADTQYF
v_call: TRBV5-1; clone_size: -; j_call: TRBJ1-2; d_call: TRBD1; cdr3_aa: CASSAQTGANYGYTF
v_call: TRBV4-1; clone_size: -; j_call: TRBJ2-1; d_call: -; cdr3_aa: CASSPVIGEQFF
v_call: TRBV7-9; clone_size: many; j_call: TRBJ2-7; d_call: -; cdr3_aa: CASSLDMSGEQYF
v_call: TRBV5-6; clone_size: many; j_call: TRBJ2-2; d_call: -; cdr3_aa: CASSALARNTGELFF
v_call: TRBV20-1; clone_size: few; j_call: TRBJ2-5; d_call: -; cdr3_aa: CSARDRPGISLETQYF
v_call: TRBV3-1; clone_size: -; j_call: TRBJ2-2; d_call: -; cdr3_aa: CASSQGGVRTGELFF
v_call: TRBV30; clone_size: few; j_call: TRBJ1-1; d_call: TRBD1; cdr3_aa: CAWSPGGFGTEAFF
v_call: TRBV20-1; clone_size: -; j_call: TRBJ1-6; d_call: -; cdr3_aa: CSASDGHYNSPLHF
v_call: TRBV4-1; clone_size: few; j_call: TRBJ2-1; d_call: -; cdr3_aa: CASRSTRVFNEQFF
v_call: TRBV11-2; clone_size: few; j_call: TRBJ2-7; d_call: TRBD2; cdr3_aa: CASSFDALAGVYEQYF